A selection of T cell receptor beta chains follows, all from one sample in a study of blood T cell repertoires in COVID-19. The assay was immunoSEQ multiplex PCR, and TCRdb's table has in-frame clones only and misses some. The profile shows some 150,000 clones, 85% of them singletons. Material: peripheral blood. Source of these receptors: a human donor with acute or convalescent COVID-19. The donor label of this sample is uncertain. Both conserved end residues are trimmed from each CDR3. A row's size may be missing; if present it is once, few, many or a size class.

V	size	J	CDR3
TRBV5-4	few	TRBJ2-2	ASSKGLVAGELF
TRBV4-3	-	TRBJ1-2	ASSQDLGGEGYT
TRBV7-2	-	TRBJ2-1	ASSHPAGGEQF
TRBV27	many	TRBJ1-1	ASSVQGNTEAF
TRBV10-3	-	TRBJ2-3	AISVGGDNTDTQY
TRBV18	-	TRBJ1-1	ASSPQQTGNGDTEAF
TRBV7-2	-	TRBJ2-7	ASSLGDRGEREQY
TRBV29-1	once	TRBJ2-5	SVAQETQY
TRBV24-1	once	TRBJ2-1	ATSFRHPSSYNEQF
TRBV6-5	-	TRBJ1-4	ASSLDREEKLF
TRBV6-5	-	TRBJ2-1	ASQHRDKENEQF
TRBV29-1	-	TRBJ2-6	SVLSGANVLT
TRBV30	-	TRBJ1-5	AWSQGVAQPQH
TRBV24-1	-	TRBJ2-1	ATSDFTSGGSSYNEQF
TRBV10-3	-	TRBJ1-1	AISLGVGSTEAF
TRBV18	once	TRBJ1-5	ASSHDRGRPQH
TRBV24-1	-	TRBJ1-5	ATSDGRQGVNQPQH
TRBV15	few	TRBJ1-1	ATSKAAAMNTEAF
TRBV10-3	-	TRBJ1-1	AISESPGGTEAF
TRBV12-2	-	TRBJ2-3	ASRPWTSGTDTQY
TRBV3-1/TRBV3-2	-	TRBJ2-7	ASRTGQGDYEQY
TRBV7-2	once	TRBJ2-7	ASSPGQVGSYEQY
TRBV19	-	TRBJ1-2	ASSITGPNYGYT
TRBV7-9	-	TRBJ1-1	ASSPGSREAF
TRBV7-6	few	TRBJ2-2	ASSLGGRVTGELF
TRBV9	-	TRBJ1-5	ASSVRDRGLISQPQH
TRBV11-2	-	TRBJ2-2	ASSLNPAGGPLKELF
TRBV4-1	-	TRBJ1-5	ASSQDDVKGSNQPQH
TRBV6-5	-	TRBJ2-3	ASSYPSDTQY
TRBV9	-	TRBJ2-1	ASSERLAGGMNEQF
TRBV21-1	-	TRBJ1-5	ASSKAHRGFPVSNQPQH
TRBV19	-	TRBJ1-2	ASTKGLDRGPNYGYT
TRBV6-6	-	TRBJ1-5	ASSLWTGVLSNQPQH
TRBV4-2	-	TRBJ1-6	ASSQTGGWDSPLH
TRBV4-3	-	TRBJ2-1	ASSQSLGVSGVGNEQF
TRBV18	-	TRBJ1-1	ASSPSLNTEAF
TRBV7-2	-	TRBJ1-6	ASSLGSGGSNSPLH
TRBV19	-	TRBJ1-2	ASSSTAQDRAFDT
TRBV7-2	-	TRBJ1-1	ASSLRGLYTEAF
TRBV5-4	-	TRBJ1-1	ASSTDSLNTEAF
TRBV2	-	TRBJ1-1	ASSPTTQGRNTEAF
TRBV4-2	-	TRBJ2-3	ASSQVLGLAGERDRTDTQY
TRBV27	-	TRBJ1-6	ASSATGGGGYNSPLH
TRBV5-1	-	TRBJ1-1	ASSPVGQMNTEAF
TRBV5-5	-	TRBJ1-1	ASSRRQGGVTEAF
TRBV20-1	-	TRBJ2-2	SASSASGNTGELF
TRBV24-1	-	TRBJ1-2	ATGAYYGYT
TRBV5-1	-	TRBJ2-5	ASSLAGREETQY
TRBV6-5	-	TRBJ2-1	ASRPAGGPYNEQF
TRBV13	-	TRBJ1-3	ASSLGRNSGNTIY